This T cell receptor beta chain is drawn from a study of CD8 T cells in ankylosing spondylitis. The CDR3 totals 11 residues. V gave up 7 bases and J gave up 12 bases, with 13 bases separating them. TCRdb independently ran MiXCR on the 5' RACE reads; one entry per CDR3 protein. The table records nearly 350,000 distinct CDR3 sequences, approximately 15% of them present only once. The receptor was derived from a male donor with ankylosing spondylitis or in good health (not recorded which). Sequenced material: blood, either unsorted or a sorted T cell fraction (not recorded which). The chain employs TRBV12-3 or TRBV12-4 and TRBJ2-1; D call uncertain. The CDR3 DNA sequence: TGTGCCAGCACCGCTTCCCAGTGGCAGTTCTTC. Its translation: CASTASQWQFF.